The 15 T cell receptor beta chains below were found in one sample sequenced in a study of CD8+ T cells in alopecia areata. RNA, once extracted, was reverse transcribed into cDNA for use as the sequencing template. Clones were read by immunoSEQ multiplex PCR, and TCRdb kept only the in-frame ones, dropping some. This table holds approximately 91,000 clones, around two fifths found once. Sequencing was done on a sample of CD4+ T cells sorted from blood. These receptors were taken from a human donor with alopecia areata.

The chain uses TRBV30 and TRBJ1-2; maybe TRBD1 (6 bases). The CDR3 contains 13 residues. V lost 0 bases and J lost 8, with 13 bases in between. Germline CDR1 is GTSNPN and CDR2 is SVGIG (reference sequence). The CDR3: CAWSVQGRTGYTF. The CDR3 DNA is TGTGCCTGGAGTGTACAGGGCAGAACCGGCTACACCTTC.

This chain connects TRBV2 to TRBJ2-7; D uncertain. The V and J ends lost 6 bases and 0 bases respectively, with 21 bases between them. Germline CDR1 and CDR2: SNHLY and FYNNEI. CDR3 length: 17 amino acids. The chain's CDR3 is CASSELTQTSHSYEQYF. In DNA form, the CDR3 reads TGTGCCAGCAGCGAGCTTACACAGACAAGCCACTCCTACGAGCAGTACTTC.

This clone was detected only once. V usage is TRBV5-1 and J usage is TRBJ2-1; 8 positions match TRBD2. The CDR3 has 15 amino acids. V shed 4 bases and J 4 bases; nucleotides not matched to a gene: 7. CDR1 is SGHRS and CDR2 is YFSETQ in the germline V gene. The DNA for the CDR3 is TGCGCCAGCAGCCCAGCGGGAGTTGGGTACAATGAGCAGTTCTTC. It specifies CASSPAGVGYNEQFF.

This clone has more than one count but fewer than ten. The chain has TRBV29-1 and TRBJ2-4; D may be TRBD1 (5 bases). CDR1 and CDR2 (germline): SQVTM, ANQGSEA. The CDR3 length is 15 residues. The V end lost 4 bases, the J end lost 3 bases, and 16 bases lay between the germline ends. The CDR3 DNA follows: TGCAGCGTTGGCCGGACACAATGGGGCAAAAACATTCAGTACTTC. Translation: CSVGRTQWGKNIQYF.

The chain links TRBV29-1 to TRBJ1-1; 11 nucleotides line up with TRBD1. The length of the CDR3 is 14 residues. V was pared by 8 bases and J by 6 bases, with 11 bases of the junction left unmatched. The V gene's germline CDR1 is SQVTM and CDR2 ANQGSEA. This CDR3 reads CSSSARGQGAEAFF. The CDR3, as DNA: TGCAGCAGCTCGGCCCGGGGACAGGGGGCTGAAGCTTTCTTT.

This clone showed up just a few times. The chain links TRBV2 to TRBJ2-3; D uncertain. The CDR3 is made up of 15 amino acids. Trimming pared 5 bases from V and 2 bases from J, leaving 14 bases between. Germline V gives CDR1 SNHLY, CDR2 FYNNEI. The DNA of the CDR3 is TGTGCCAGCAGTCAACAAGCGAGAAACACAGATACGCAGTATTTT. It translates to CASSQQARNTDTQYF. Supplemented by reference TRBV2 and TRBJ2-3, the full variable domain reads EPEVTQTPSHQVTQMGQEVILRCVPISNHLYFYWYRQILGQKVEFLVSFYNNEISEKSEIFDDQFSVERPDGSNFTLKIRSTKLEDSAMYFCASSQQARNTDTQYFGPGTRLTVL.

The chain employs TRBV30 and TRBJ2-1; D perhaps matches TRBD2 (6 bases). V was clipped by 2 bases and J by 7 bases, with 6 bases between them. Germline V gene sequence: CDR1 GTSNPN, CDR2 SVGIG (reference sequence). This CDR3 comprises 11 residues. The CDR3 bases are TGTGCCTGGAGTAGCGGGAATGAGCAGTTCTTC. This encodes CAWSSGNEQFF.

This chain joins TRBV5-6 and TRBJ2-3; no firm D call. Germline assignment: CDR1 SGHDT and CDR2 YYEEEE. Between the trimmed V and J ends, which lost 3 bases and 2 bases, there was a span of 7 bases. CDR3 length: 13 residues. CDR3 bases: TGTGCCAGCAGCTCTGAGTCCACAGATACGCAGTATTTT. Its protein is CASSSESTDTQYF.

The V and J genes are TRBV30 and TRBJ2-5; 7 nucleotides align to TRBD2. The germline gives CDR1 GTSNPN, CDR2 SVGIG (reference sequence). CDR3 length equals 17 residues. V was clipped by 1 base and J by 3 bases; unmatched bases: 14. The CDR3 nucleotides are TGTGCCTGGAGTGACCCCCTCAGTTGGAGCGGGGAAGAGACCCAGTACTTC. It translates to CAWSDPLSWSGEETQYF.

This clone has more than one count but fewer than ten. The chain carries TRBV27 and TRBJ2-7; D perhaps matches TRBD2 (5 bases). The germline gives CDR1 MNHEY, CDR2 SMNVEV (reference sequence). Trimming pared 6 bases from V and 2 bases from J, leaving 11 bases between. The CDR3 totals 13 residues. For the CDR3, the DNA is TGTGCCAGCAGCCGTATCGGGGCCTACGAGCAGTACTTC. Protein product: CASSRIGAYEQYF.

The V and J genes are TRBV7-9 and TRBJ1-2; the match to TRBD1 covers 7 bases. This CDR3 spans 14 amino acids. Germline V CDR1 and CDR2: SEHNR, FQNEAQ (reference sequence). V was pared by 4 bases and J by 4 bases, with 6 bases of the junction left unmatched. The CDR3 sequence is CASSSTGLGYGYTF. The CDR3 DNA follows: TGTGCCAGCAGCTCGACAGGGTTGGGCTATGGCTACACCTTC.

This clone counts as medium-sized. DNA of the CDR3: TGCGCCAGCAGCCCACGACAGGGAACAGATACGCAGTATTTT. Protein: CASSPRQGTDTQYF. This chain connects TRBV5-1 to TRBJ2-3; TRBD1 aligns across 7 bases. This CDR3 comprises 14 residues. The V gene end was trimmed by 4 bases and the J gene end by 3 bases; junction bases not matched to a gene: 5. CDR1 is SGHRS, CDR2 YFSETQ, per germline.

The gene calls are TRBV6-5 and TRBJ2-1; D might be TRBD1 (6 bases). The CDR3 length is 13 residues. The V end lost 6 bases, the J end lost 5 bases, and 11 bases lay between the germline ends. Germline lookup yields CDR1 MNHEY and CDR2 SVGAGI. The chain's CDR3 is CASRIQGNNEQFF. CDR3 DNA sequence: TGTGCCAGCAGGATACAGGGAAACAATGAGCAGTTCTTC.

This clone was observed a few times. This sequence joins TRBV29-1 and TRBJ2-3; D possibly corresponds to TRBD2 (6 bases). The CDR3 loop spans 13 amino acids. The germline gives CDR1 SQVTM, CDR2 ANQGSEA. V lost 3 bases and J 6 bases, leaving 13 bases between the germline ends. This CDR3 is CSVDFRERDTQYF. The CDR3 DNA sequence: TGCAGCGTTGATTTCCGGGAGAGGGATACGCAGTATTTT.

This clone was detected a few times. The genes are TRBV29-1 and TRBJ2-5, with D possibly TRBD2 on 5 matching bases. This CDR3 is built from 13 residues. V shed 7 bases and J shed 5 bases, with 17 bases lying between them. Germline values: CDR1 SQVTM, CDR2 ANQGSEA. The chain's CDR3 is CSGSHQTGETQYF. CDR3 DNA: TGCAGCGGATCACACCAAACGGGGGAGACCCAGTACTTC.